The 19 T cell receptor beta chains in this list originate from one sample, sequenced in a study of beta chain features in type 1 diabetes. Study-level points and caveats: Researchers report that Type 1 diabetes patients had moderately but significantly shorter TCRB CDR3s across all four CD4+ subsets.

Expressed TCRB transcripts were sequenced after all isolated RNA was converted to cDNA. This table comes from immunoSEQ multiplex PCR, and its TCRdb copy is limited to in-frame clones, with some not included. The sample has more than 100,000 clones; over 25% are singletons. Their cognate antigens are unknown. The material sequenced was central memory CD4+ T cells from blood. The receptors were sampled from a woman under 30 with type 1 diabetes.

This rearrangement joins TRBV7-6 to TRBJ2-2, with TRBD2 matching over 9 bases. The trim removed 1 base at V and 1 base at J, leaving 7 bases unmatched. The CDR3 has 18 residues. Germline loops: CDR1 SGHVS, CDR2 FNYEAQ. The CDR3 coding sequence is TGTGCCAGCAGCTTAGTTGTTAGCGGGAGAGGGAACACCGGGGAGCTGTTTTTT. The encoded protein is CASSLVVSGRGNTGELFF.

In its sample, this clone was seen a few times. The gene calls are TRBV10-2 and TRBJ2-3; 10 nucleotides agree with TRBD1. Germline V lookup: CDR1 WSHSY, CDR2 SAAADI. The CDR3 spans 12 residues. As DNA, the CDR3 is TGCGCGGCGACAGGGGGCATAGATACGCAGTATTTT. The encoded protein is CAATGGIDTQYF.

The chain links TRBV18 to TRBJ2-5; D unresolved. Germline V gene lookup returns CDR1 KGHSH and CDR2 LQKENI. The CDR3 length is 15 residues. V lost 1 base to trimming and J lost 4 bases, with 13 bases between them. Here the CDR3 reads CASSPLQRGIETQYF. CDR3 sequence (DNA): TGTGCCAGCTCACCACTTCAGAGAGGTATAGAGACCCAGTACTTC.

The CDR3 region is CASSLGDSMNTEAFF. The CDR3 DNA reads TGCGCCAGCAGCCTGGGGGACAGTATGAACACTGAAGCTTTCTTT. The chain recombines TRBV5-1 with TRBJ1-1; 7 nucleotides match TRBD1. V lost 4 bases and J lost 0; bases outside the gene matches: 6. Germline CDR1 and CDR2: SGHRS and YFSETQ. The CDR3 contains 15 residues.

This clone has just a few counts. V usage is TRBV2 and J usage is TRBJ2-2; a weak D match, TRBD2 (6 bases). The germline CDR1 and CDR2 sequences are SNHLY and FYNNEI. Trimming cost V 7 bases and J 5 bases, with 17 bases left between them. The CDR3 consists of 15 residues. In nucleotides, the CDR3 is TGTGCCAGCAAAACGGGACTCAGAGGAACCGGGGAGCTGTTTTTT. It encodes CASKTGLRGTGELFF. The full variable domain, with the rest looked up from reference TRBV2 and TRBJ2-2, is EPEVTQTPSHQVTQMGQEVILRCVPISNHLYFYWYRQILGQKVEFLVSFYNNEISEKSEIFDDQFSVERPDGSNFTLKIRSTKLEDSAMYFCASKTGLRGTGELFFGEGSRLTVL.

This clone has only a few counts. The chain uses TRBV6-5 and TRBJ1-2, with 9 bases identical to TRBD1. With V trimmed by 4 bases and J by 8 bases, 8 bases remained unmatched. Germline-derived CDR1 and CDR2 are MNHEY and SVGAGI. There are 14 residues in the CDR3. Here the CDR3 DNA reads TGTGCCAGCAGTTCGGTACAGGGGGCGCGGGGCTACACCTTC. Translation gives CASSSVQGARGYTF.

The chain is built from TRBV5-4 and TRBJ2-3; D is unclear. Per the germline V gene, CDR1 is SGHNT and CDR2 is YYREEE (reference sequence). This CDR3 region has 12 residues. With 0 bases removed from V and 6 bases from J, the gap between germline ends came to 5 bases. In nucleotides, the CDR3 is TGTGCCAGCAGCTTGGATTCGGATACGCAGTATTTT. Translated, it gives CASSLDSDTQYF. Drawing the rest from reference TRBV5-4 and TRBJ2-3, the complete variable domain is ETGVTQSPTHLIKTRGQQVTLRCSSQSGHNTVSWYQQALGQGPQFIFQYYREEENGRGNFPPRFSGLQFPNYSSELNVNALELDDSALYLCASSLDSDTQYFGPGTRLTVL.

This clone was seen more than once but under ten times. This chain connects TRBV2 to TRBJ2-5; TRBD1 matches 7 bases. CDR3 length: 12 residues. CDR1 and CDR2 (germline): SNHLY, FYNNEI. V shed 11 bases, J shed 2 bases, and the junction held 5 bases outside the gene matches. The CDR3 DNA follows: TGTGCCCGTGGGACAGAGCAAGAGACCCAGTACTTC. It specifies CARGTEQETQYF. The full variable domain, its missing parts supplied by reference TRBV2 and TRBJ2-5, is EPEVTQTPSHQVTQMGQEVILRCVPISNHLYFYWYRQILGQKVEFLVSFYNNEISEKSEIFDDQFSVERPDGSNFTLKIRSTKLEDSAMYFCARGTEQETQYFGPGTRLLVL.

This clone showed up just a few times. This chain connects TRBV2 to TRBJ2-6; 7 positions agree with TRBD2. The CDR3 has 16 residues. Germline lookup yields CDR1 SNHLY and CDR2 FYNNEI. J was trimmed by 0 bases and V by 9 bases; bases with no gene match: 8. CDR3 loop: CASGKGTNSGANVLTF. The CDR3 DNA reads as TGTGCCAGTGGAAAGGGGACTAACTCTGGGGCCAACGTCCTGACTTTC.

The sample holds a few counts of this clone. V usage is TRBV7-2 and J usage is TRBJ2-3; D ambiguous. CDR1 and CDR2 (germline): SGHTA, FQGNSA. The V and J ends lost 6 bases and 4 bases respectively, with 14 bases between them. The CDR3 loop spans 14 amino acids. CDR3: CASRVLTHADTQYF. The CDR3, as DNA: TGTGCCAGCAGGGTACTTACGCACGCAGATACGCAGTATTTT.

On this clone itself: At one end, the junction sequence differs from germline, possibly due to a read error. The gene calls are TRBV20-1 and TRBJ2-5, with D maybe TRBD2 (5 bases). CDR1 and CDR2 from the germline V gene are DFQATT and SNEGSKA (reference sequence). CDR3 length: 9 amino acids. In nucleotides, the CDR3 is TGCAGTGCTAGTCAAGCGGTGAACTTC. It is translated as CSASQAVNF.

This clone was found a few times. The rearrangement links TRBV28 to TRBJ1-2; D not resolved. The CDR3 sequence is 13 residues long. Germline V gene data show CDR1 as MDHEN and CDR2 as SYDVKM. The ends were cut back, 8 bases at V and 3 bases at J, with 13 bases in the middle. The CDR3 nucleotides are TGTGCCAGCCTGGGAGACGACCACTATGGCTACACCTTC. Translating gives CASLGDDHYGYTF.

This clone was counted between two and nine times. The chain carries TRBV29-1 and TRBJ2-5; maybe TRBD2 (5 bases). This CDR3 is built from 13 residues. The germline CDR1 and CDR2 sequences are SQVTM and ANQGSEA. Trimming took off 7 bases at V and 3 bases at J, with 15 bases between the two ends. The CDR3 region is CSALTGNKETQYF. Written as DNA, the CDR3 is TGCAGCGCTTTAACCGGGAACAAAGAGACCCAGTACTTC.

This clone was detected a few times. This chain uses TRBV27 with TRBJ2-3; 8 bases are shared with TRBD1. Germline V gene lookup returns CDR1 MNHEY and CDR2 SMNVEV (reference sequence). CDR3 length equals 13 residues. The V and J ends lost 4 bases and 7 bases, in that order; junction bases with no gene match: 4. The CDR3 loop is CASSSQGANTQYF. The CDR3 DNA reads as TGTGCCAGCAGTTCCCAGGGGGCAAATACGCAGTATTTT.

This clone was detected a few times. The gene calls are TRBV7-2 and TRBJ2-5; a weak D match, TRBD1 (6 bases). V was pared by 5 bases and J by 1 base, with 11 bases between. The germline V gene has CDR1 SGHTA and CDR2 FQGNSA. The CDR3 sequence is 14 residues long. The CDR3: CASSQGQSQETQYF. The CDR3 nucleotides read TGTGCCAGCAGCCAAGGACAGTCCCAAGAGACCCAGTACTTC.

CDR3 sequence reads: CASRGQLAYGYTF. CDR3 DNA: TGTGCCAGCAGGGGACAGCTTGCTTATGGCTACACCTTC. The chain joins TRBV28 to TRBJ1-2; TRBD1 agrees at 7 bases. With V trimmed by 6 bases and J by 5 bases, 6 bases remained unmatched. Looked up from germline, CDR1 is MDHEN and CDR2 is SYDVKM. This CDR3 comprises 13 residues.

V is TRBV7-9 and J is TRBJ2-5, with unresolved D. This CDR3 is built from 12 residues. The germline V gene has CDR1 SEHNR and CDR2 FQNEAQ (reference sequence). The ends were cut back, 2 bases at V and 5 bases at J, with 6 bases in the middle. This CDR3 reads CASSLNQETQYF. In DNA, the CDR3 is TGTGCCAGCAGCTTAAATCAGGAGACCCAGTACTTC. Using reference TRBV7-9 and TRBJ2-5 for the parts outside the CDR3, the full variable domain is DTGVSQNPRHKITKRGQNVTFRCDPISEHNRLYWYRQTLGQGPEFLTYFQNEAQLEKSRLLSDRFSAERPKGSFSTLEIQRTEQGDSAMYLCASSLNQETQYFGPGTRLLVL.

This clone was counted a few times. This rearrangement joins TRBV7-2 to TRBJ2-7; D ambiguous. Deletions cut 0 bases from V and 2 bases from J, with 11 bases between. Looked up from germline, CDR1 is SGHTA and CDR2 is FQGNSA. The CDR3 has 15 amino acids. For the CDR3, the DNA is TGTGCCAGCAGCTTAGCTCTCGGAGAGCCCTACGAGCAGTACTTC. Its translation is CASSLALGEPYEQYF.

This clone was detected a few times. This sequence joins TRBV18 and TRBJ2-2, with 8 bases fitting TRBD1. The ends lost 3 bases at V and 0 bases at J; junction bases unmatched: 6. The length of the CDR3 is 17 residues. CDR1 and CDR2 (germline): KGHSH, LQKENI. CDR3 residues: CASSPPGTGTNTGELFF. In nucleotides, the CDR3 is TGTGCCAGCTCACCCCCAGGGACAGGCACGAACACCGGGGAGCTGTTTTTT.